A selection of T cell receptor beta chains follows, all from one sample in a study of blood T cell repertoires in COVID-19. TCRdb keeps only in-frame clones here, not all; method: immunoSEQ multiplex PCR. The sample lists over 60,000 clones, 85% to 90% occurring once. The sequencing sample was made of peripheral blood. These receptors were collected from a man older than 75 with acute or convalescent COVID-19. Each CDR3 is given with its conserved first and last residue. Each record gives: J gene, clone size, D gene, V gene, CDR3 DNA, CDR3 protein. The D gene is left open where the match is weak. The size of a clone is reported for some rows only, either as once, few or many, or as a class for expanded clones.

J gene: TRBJ1-6
clone size: -
D gene: -
V gene: TRBV6-5
CDR3 DNA: TGTGCCAGCAGCCCAACGAGGGTAGGTTCACCCCTCCACTTT
CDR3 protein: CASSPTRVGSPLHF

J gene: TRBJ2-1
clone size: -
D gene: TRBD1
V gene: TRBV2
CDR3 DNA: TGTGCCAGCAGCGCCACCGGGACAGGGGGTCACAATGAGCAGTTCTTC
CDR3 protein: CASSATGTGGHNEQFF

J gene: TRBJ1-4
clone size: -
D gene: -
V gene: TRBV15
CDR3 DNA: TGTGCCACCAGCAGAGATCCTAGAAGGAATGAAAAACTGTTTTTT
CDR3 protein: CATSRDPRRNEKLFF

J gene: TRBJ1-2
clone size: -
D gene: -
V gene: TRBV9
CDR3 DNA: TGTGCCAGCAGCCCTTTGTCGGAGAGTGGCTACACCTTC
CDR3 protein: CASSPLSESGYTF

J gene: TRBJ2-1
clone size: -
D gene: -
V gene: TRBV6-2/TRBV6-3
CDR3 DNA: TGTGCCAGCAGTTACTTGGGGGGGCAGTACAATGAGCAGTTCTTC
CDR3 protein: CASSYLGGQYNEQFF

J gene: TRBJ1-2
clone size: -
D gene: -
V gene: TRBV13
CDR3 DNA: TGTGCCAGCAGGCCCGCTTGGGGGCGAGGCTACACCTTC
CDR3 protein: CASRPAWGRGYTF

J gene: TRBJ2-1
clone size: -
D gene: -
V gene: TRBV2
CDR3 DNA: TGTGCCAGCAGTGAAAACGGGGGGCGGGTCAATGAGCAGTTCTTC
CDR3 protein: CASSENGGRVNEQFF

J gene: TRBJ2-7
clone size: -
D gene: TRBD1
V gene: TRBV5-1
CDR3 DNA: TGCGCCAGCAGCGCGGCCGACAGGGATCTAGCCCCTTCGCAGTACTTC
CDR3 protein: CASSAADRDLAPSQYF

J gene: TRBJ1-1
clone size: -
D gene: -
V gene: TRBV18
CDR3 DNA: TGTGCCAGCTCCCTTACCAGGGAAACTGAAGCTTTCTTT
CDR3 protein: CASSLTRETEAFF

J gene: TRBJ1-1
clone size: once
D gene: -
V gene: TRBV2
CDR3 DNA: TGTGCCAGCAGTTTACAAATGAACACTGAAGCTTTCTTT
CDR3 protein: CASSLQMNTEAFF

J gene: TRBJ1-2
clone size: once
D gene: TRBD1
V gene: TRBV5-4
CDR3 DNA: TGTGCCAGCAGCCAGGGGACAGGCGATCTCTATGGCTACACCTTC
CDR3 protein: CASSQGTGDLYGYTF

J gene: TRBJ2-1
clone size: -
D gene: TRBD2
V gene: TRBV10-3
CDR3 DNA: TGTGCCATCAGTACTAGCGGGAGTTGGGATGAGCAGTTCTTC
CDR3 protein: CAISTSGSWDEQFF

J gene: TRBJ2-1
clone size: -
D gene: TRBD2
V gene: TRBV27
CDR3 DNA: TGTGCCAGCAGTTTTTCGGTAGCGGGAAGCTCCTACAATGAGCAGTTCTTC
CDR3 protein: CASSFSVAGSSYNEQFF

J gene: TRBJ2-1
clone size: once
D gene: TRBD1
V gene: TRBV5-4
CDR3 DNA: TGTGCCAGCAGCCCAGGGACAGGGGGAAGTATTGAGCAGTTCTTC
CDR3 protein: CASSPGTGGSIEQFF

J gene: TRBJ2-3
clone size: once
D gene: -
V gene: TRBV5-6
CDR3 DNA: TGTGCCAGCAGCTTTGGTACGGATCAACAGACAGATACGCAGTATTTT
CDR3 protein: CASSFGTDQQTDTQYF

J gene: TRBJ2-1
clone size: -
D gene: TRBD1
V gene: TRBV4-1
CDR3 DNA: TGCGCCAGCAGCCGGGACAGGGTGGGCAATGAGCAGTTCTTC
CDR3 protein: CASSRDRVGNEQFF

J gene: TRBJ1-5
clone size: -
D gene: TRBD1
V gene: TRBV19
CDR3 DNA: TGTGCCAGTAGTATAGCAGGGGGCGGTAGCAATCAGCCCCAGCATTTT
CDR3 protein: CASSIAGGGSNQPQHF

J gene: TRBJ1-1
clone size: -
D gene: -
V gene: TRBV3-1/TRBV3-2
CDR3 DNA: TGTGCCAGCAGCCCACAGGTCGTGAACACTGAAGCTTTCTTT
CDR3 protein: CASSPQVVNTEAFF

J gene: TRBJ1-4
clone size: -
D gene: -
V gene: TRBV14
CDR3 DNA: TGTGCCAGCAGCCAAGAGCAGGGGAGTCAAGTAAAACTGTTTTTT
CDR3 protein: CASSQEQGSQVKLFF

J gene: TRBJ2-7
clone size: -
D gene: -
V gene: TRBV2
CDR3 DNA: TGTGCCAGCAGTGATCTATCCGAGCAGTACTTC
CDR3 protein: CASSDLSEQYF

J gene: TRBJ2-3
clone size: -
D gene: TRBD2
V gene: TRBV7-9
CDR3 DNA: TGTGCCAGCAGCTTAGAAGGGCTAGCGGCTGGTACGCAGTATTTT
CDR3 protein: CASSLEGLAAGTQYF

J gene: TRBJ2-2
clone size: -
D gene: -
V gene: TRBV24-1
CDR3 DNA: TGTGCCACCAGTGATTTCTTCGGGGGCGGGGAGCTGTTTTTT
CDR3 protein: CATSDFFGGGELFF

J gene: TRBJ2-1
clone size: once
D gene: TRBD2
V gene: TRBV6-5
CDR3 DNA: TGTGCCAGCAGCCAAACTAGCGTCTCCTACAATGAGCAGTTCTTC
CDR3 protein: CASSQTSVSYNEQFF

J gene: TRBJ2-7
clone size: -
D gene: TRBD1
V gene: TRBV2
CDR3 DNA: TGTGCCAGCACCTGGGACAGCAGCTTGGGGGAGCAGTACTTC
CDR3 protein: CASTWDSSLGEQYF

J gene: TRBJ1-1
clone size: -
D gene: -
V gene: TRBV12-3/TRBV12-4
CDR3 DNA: TGTGCCAGCAGTTTCAGGGGCGGCGAGGACATCTTT
CDR3 protein: CASSFRGGEDIF